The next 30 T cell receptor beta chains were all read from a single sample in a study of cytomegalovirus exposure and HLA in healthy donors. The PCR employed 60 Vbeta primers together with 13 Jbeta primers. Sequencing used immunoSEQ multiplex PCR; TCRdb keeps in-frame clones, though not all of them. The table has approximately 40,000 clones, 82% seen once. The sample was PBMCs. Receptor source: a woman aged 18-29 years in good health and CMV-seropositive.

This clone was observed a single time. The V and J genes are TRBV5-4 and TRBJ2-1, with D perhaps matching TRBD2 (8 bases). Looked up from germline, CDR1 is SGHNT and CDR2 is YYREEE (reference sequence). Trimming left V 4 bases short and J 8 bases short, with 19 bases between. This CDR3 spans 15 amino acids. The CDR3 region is CASSREGARIDEQFF. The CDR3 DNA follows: TGTGCCAGCAGCCGGGAGGGGGCGCGAATCGATGAGCAGTTCTTC.

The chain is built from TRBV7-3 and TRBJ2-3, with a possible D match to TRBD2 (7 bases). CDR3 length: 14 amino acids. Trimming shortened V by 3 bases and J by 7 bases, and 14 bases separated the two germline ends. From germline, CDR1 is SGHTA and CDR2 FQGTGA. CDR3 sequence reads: CASSFGGARNTQYF. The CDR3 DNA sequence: TGTGCCAGCAGCTTTGGGGGGGCTAGGAATACGCAGTATTTT.

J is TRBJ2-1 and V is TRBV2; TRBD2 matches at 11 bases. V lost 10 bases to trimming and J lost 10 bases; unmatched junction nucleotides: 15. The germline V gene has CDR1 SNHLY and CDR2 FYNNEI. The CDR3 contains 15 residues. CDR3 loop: CANSRGTLAGGEQFF. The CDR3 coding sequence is TGTGCCAACTCAAGAGGGACCCTAGCGGGGGGAGAGCAGTTCTTC.

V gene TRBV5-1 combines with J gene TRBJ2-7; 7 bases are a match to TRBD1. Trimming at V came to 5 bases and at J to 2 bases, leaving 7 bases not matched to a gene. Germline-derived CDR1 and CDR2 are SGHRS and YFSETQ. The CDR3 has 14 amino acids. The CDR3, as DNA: TGCGCCAGCAGTTTGAGGGGGCGCACCTACGAGCAGTACTTC. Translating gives CASSLRGRTYEQYF. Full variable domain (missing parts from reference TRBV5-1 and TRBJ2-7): KAGVTQTPRYLIKTRGQQVTLSCSPISGHRSVSWYQQTPGQGLQFLFEYFSETQRNKGNFPGRFSGRQFSNSRSEMNVSTLELGDSALYLCASSLRGRTYEQYFGPGTRLTVT.

CDR3 sequence (DNA): TGCGCCAGCAGCTTGGGACTAGCGGGGATTAATGAGCAGTTCTTC. Protein sequence: CASSLGLAGINEQFF. The chain recombines TRBV5-1 with TRBJ2-1; 11 positions match TRBD2. The CDR3 totals 15 residues. CDR1 is SGHRS and CDR2 is YFSETQ in the germline V gene. After removal of 0 bases from V and 7 bases from J, the junction contained 3 bases not matched to a gene.

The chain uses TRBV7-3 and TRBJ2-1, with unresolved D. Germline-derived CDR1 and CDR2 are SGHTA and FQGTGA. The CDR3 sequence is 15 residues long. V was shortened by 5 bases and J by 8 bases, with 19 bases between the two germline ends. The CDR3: CASSLLPSEVDEQFF. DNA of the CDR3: TGTGCCAGCAGCCTCCTTCCGTCTGAGGTGGATGAGCAGTTCTTC.

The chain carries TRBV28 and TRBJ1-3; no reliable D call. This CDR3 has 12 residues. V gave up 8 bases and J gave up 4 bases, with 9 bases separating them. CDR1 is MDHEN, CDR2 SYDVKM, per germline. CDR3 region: CASAIVGNTIYF. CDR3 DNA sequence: TGTGCCAGCGCAATAGTCGGAAACACCATATATTTT.

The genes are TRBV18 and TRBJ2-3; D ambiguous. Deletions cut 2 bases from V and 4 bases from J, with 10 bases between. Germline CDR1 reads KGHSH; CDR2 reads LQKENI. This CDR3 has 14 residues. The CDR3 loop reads CASSPYTGPDTQYF. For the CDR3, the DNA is TGTGCCAGCTCACCATATACTGGGCCAGATACGCAGTATTTT.

The CDR3 sequence is CAWRVKPRQGRRGYTF. The DNA of the CDR3 is TGTGCCTGGAGAGTAAAGCCCCGACAGGGAAGGAGGGGCTACACCTTC. This chain connects TRBV30 to TRBJ1-2; 7 bases match TRBD1. Germline CDR1 reads GTSNPN; CDR2 reads SVGIG (reference sequence). Trimming cost V 3 bases and J 8 bases; bases outside gene matches: 18. This CDR3 comprises 16 residues.

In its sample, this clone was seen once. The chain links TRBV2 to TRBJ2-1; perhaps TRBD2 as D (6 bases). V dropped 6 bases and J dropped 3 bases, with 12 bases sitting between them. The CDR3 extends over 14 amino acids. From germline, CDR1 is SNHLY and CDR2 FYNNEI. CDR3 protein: CASRGTAYYNEQFF. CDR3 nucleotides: TGTGCCAGCAGGGGGACTGCTTACTACAATGAGCAGTTCTTC.

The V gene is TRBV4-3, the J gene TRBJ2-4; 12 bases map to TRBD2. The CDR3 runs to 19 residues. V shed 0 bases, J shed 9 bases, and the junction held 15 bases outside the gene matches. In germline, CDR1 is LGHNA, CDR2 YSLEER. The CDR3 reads CASSQDGGLAGGPPGIQYF. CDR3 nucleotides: TGCGCCAGCAGCCAAGATGGGGGGCTAGCGGGAGGGCCTCCGGGCATTCAGTACTTC.

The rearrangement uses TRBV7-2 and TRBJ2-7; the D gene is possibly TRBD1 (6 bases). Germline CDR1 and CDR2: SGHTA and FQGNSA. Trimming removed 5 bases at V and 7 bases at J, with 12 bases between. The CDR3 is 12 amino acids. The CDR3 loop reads CASSTTGLEQYF. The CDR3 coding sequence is TGTGCCAGCAGCACTACAGGGCTAGAGCAGTACTTC.

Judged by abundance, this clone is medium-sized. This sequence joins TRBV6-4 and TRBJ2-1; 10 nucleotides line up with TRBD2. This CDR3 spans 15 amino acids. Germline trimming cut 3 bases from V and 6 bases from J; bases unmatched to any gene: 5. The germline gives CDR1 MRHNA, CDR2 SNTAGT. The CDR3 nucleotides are TGTGCCAGCAGTGAGACCGGGACTAGCGCCAATGAGCAGTTCTTC. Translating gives CASSETGTSANEQFF.

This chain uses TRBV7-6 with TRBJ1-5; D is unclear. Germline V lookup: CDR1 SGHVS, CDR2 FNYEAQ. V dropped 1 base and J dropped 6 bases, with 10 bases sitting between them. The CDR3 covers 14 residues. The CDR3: CASSLEAGSQPQHF. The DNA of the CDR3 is TGTGCCAGCAGCTTAGAGGCGGGTTCTCAGCCCCAGCATTTT.

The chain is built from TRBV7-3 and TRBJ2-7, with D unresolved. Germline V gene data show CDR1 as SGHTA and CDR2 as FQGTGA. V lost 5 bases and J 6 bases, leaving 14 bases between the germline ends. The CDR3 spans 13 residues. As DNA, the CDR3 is TGTGCCAGCAGCCTCCTCCCGGGTGGCGAGCAGTACTTC. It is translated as CASSLLPGGEQYF.

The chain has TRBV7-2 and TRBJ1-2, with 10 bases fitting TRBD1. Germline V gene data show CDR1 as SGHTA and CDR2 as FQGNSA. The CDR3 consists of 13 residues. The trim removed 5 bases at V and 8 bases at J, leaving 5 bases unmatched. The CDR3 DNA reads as TGTGCCAGCAGCCGCGGGACAGGGGACGGCTACACCTTC. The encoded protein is CASSRGTGDGYTF.

CDR3 sequence reads: CAISPGGRREQFF. Here the CDR3 DNA reads TGTGCCATCAGCCCGGGGGGGCGGCGTGAGCAGTTCTTC. V usage is TRBV10-3 and J usage is TRBJ2-1; 8 bases fit TRBD2. The CDR3 is 13 residues long. Germline V gene data show CDR1 as ENHRY and CDR2 as SYGVKD. The V gene end was trimmed by 6 bases and the J gene end by 9 bases; junction bases not matched to a gene: 7.

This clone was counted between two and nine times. The DNA for the CDR3 is TGTGCCAGCAGCTTCCCACCGAGCGGGAGGTTCTACGAGCAGTACTTC. Residues: CASSFPPSGRFYEQYF. The V call is TRBV7-2, the J call TRBJ2-7, with 9 bases that match TRBD2. V dropped 3 bases and J dropped 3; count of bases not matched to a gene: 9. The CDR3 contains 16 residues. Germline V CDR1 and CDR2: SGHTA, FQGNSA. The full variable domain, with the rest looked up from reference TRBV7-2 and TRBJ2-7, is GAGVSQSPSNKVTEKGKDVELRCDPISGHTALYWYRQSLGQGLEFLIYFQGNSAPDKSGLPSDRFSAERTGGSVSTLTIQRTQQEDSAVYLCASSFPPSGRFYEQYFGPGTRLTVT.

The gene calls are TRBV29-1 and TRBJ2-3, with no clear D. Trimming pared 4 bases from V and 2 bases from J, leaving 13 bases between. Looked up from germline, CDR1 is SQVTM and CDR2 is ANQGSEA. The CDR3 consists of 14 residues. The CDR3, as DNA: TGCAGCGTTGGGCCCCCCTCTTCCACAGATACGCAGTATTTT. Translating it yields CSVGPPSSTDTQYF.

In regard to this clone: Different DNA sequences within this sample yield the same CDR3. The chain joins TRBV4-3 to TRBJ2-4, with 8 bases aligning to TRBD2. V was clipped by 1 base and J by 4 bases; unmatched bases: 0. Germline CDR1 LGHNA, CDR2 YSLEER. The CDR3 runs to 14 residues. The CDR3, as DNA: TGCGCCAGCAGCCAAGCGGGGGGGAAAAACATTCAGTACTTC. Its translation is CASSQAGGKNIQYF.

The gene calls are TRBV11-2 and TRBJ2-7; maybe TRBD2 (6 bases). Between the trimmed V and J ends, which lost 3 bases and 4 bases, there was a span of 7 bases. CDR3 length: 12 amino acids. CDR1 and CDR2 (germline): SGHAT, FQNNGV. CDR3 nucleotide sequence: TGTGCCAGCAGCTTGGAGGGATACGAGCAGTACTTC. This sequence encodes CASSLEGYEQYF.

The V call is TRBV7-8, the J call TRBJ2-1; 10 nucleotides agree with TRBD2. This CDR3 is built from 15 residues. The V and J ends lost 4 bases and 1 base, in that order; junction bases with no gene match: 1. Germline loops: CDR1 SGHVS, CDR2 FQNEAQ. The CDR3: CASSSSGRSYNEQFF. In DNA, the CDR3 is TGTGCCAGCAGCTCTAGCGGGAGATCCTACAATGAGCAGTTCTTC.

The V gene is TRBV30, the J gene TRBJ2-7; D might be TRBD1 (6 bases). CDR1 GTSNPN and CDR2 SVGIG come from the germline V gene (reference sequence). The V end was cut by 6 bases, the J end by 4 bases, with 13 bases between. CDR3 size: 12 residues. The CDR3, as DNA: TGTGCCTGCCAACAGGGAACTTACGAGCAGTACTTC. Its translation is CACQQGTYEQYF.

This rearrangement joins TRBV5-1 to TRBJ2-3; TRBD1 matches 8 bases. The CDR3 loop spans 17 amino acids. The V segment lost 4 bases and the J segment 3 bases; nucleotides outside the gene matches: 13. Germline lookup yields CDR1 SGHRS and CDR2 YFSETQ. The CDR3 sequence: CASSPVIGTGVTDTQYF. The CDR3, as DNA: TGCGCCAGCAGCCCTGTTATCGGGACAGGAGTAACAGATACGCAGTATTTT.

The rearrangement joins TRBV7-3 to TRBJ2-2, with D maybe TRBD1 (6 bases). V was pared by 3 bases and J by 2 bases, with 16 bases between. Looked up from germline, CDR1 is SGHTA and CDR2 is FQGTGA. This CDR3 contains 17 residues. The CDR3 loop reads CASSLLGRTANTGELFF. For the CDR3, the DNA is TGTGCCAGCAGCTTGTTAGGGCGGACAGCAAACACCGGGGAGCTGTTTTTT. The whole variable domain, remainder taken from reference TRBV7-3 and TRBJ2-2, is GAGVSQTPSNKVTEKGKYVELRCDPISGHTALYWYRQSLGQGPEFLIYFQGTGAADDSGLPNDRFFAVRPEGSVSTLKIQRTERGDSAVYLCASSLLGRTANTGELFFGEGSRLTVL.

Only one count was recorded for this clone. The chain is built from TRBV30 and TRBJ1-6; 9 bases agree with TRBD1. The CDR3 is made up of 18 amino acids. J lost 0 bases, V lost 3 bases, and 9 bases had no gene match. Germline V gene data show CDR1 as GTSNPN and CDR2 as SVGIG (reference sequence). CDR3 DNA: TGTGCCTGGAGGGCCGGGACAGGGCTAAGCTCCTATAATTCACCCCTCCACTTT. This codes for CAWRAGTGLSSYNSPLHF.

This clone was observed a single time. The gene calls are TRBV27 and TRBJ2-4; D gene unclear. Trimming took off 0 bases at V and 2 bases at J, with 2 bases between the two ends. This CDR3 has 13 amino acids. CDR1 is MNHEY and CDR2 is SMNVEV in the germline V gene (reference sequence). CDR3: CASSLSSKNIQYF. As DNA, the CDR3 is TGTGCCAGCAGTTTATCCTCCAAAAACATTCAGTACTTC.

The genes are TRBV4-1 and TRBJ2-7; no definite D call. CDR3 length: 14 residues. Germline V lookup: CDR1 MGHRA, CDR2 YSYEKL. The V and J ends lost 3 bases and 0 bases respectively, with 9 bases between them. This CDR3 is CASSHYSSSYEQYF. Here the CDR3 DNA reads TGCGCCAGCAGCCACTACAGTAGCTCCTACGAGCAGTACTTC.

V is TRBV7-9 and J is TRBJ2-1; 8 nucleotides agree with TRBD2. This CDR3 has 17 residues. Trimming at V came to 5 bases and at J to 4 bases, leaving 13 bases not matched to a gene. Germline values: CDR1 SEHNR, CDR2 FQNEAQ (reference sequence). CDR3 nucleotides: TGTGCCAGCAGCCGGGCAATAGCGGGGACTATTTACAATGAGCAGTTCTTC. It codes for CASSRAIAGTIYNEQFF.

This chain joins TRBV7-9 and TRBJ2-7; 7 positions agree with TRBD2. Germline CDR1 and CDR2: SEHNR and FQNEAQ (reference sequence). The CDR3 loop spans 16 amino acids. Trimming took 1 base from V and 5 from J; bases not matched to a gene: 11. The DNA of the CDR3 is TGTGCCAGCAGCTTAGAAGGGAGGGACCGCTGGGACGAGCAGTACTTC. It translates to CASSLEGRDRWDEQYF.